This is a list of T cell receptor beta chains from one sample in a study of cytomegalovirus exposure and HLA in healthy donors. Clones were read by immunoSEQ multiplex PCR, and TCRdb kept only the in-frame ones, dropping some. The sample lists about 78,000 clones; about 88% were seen once. The sample was PBMCs. Receptor source: a woman aged 50 to 60 in good health and CMV-seronegative. Each CDR3 is given with its conserved first and last residue. The order of the fields is clone size, D gene, J gene, V gene, CDR3 length, CDR3 DNA, CDR3 protein. D genes are given only for firm matches. The size field is filled for only some rows; it gives once, few, many or a size class.

>.|.|TRBJ2-7|TRBV4-1|13
TGCGCCAGCAGCCAAGAAGGGGGATACGAGCAGTACTTC
CASSQEGGYEQYF
>.|TRBD1|TRBJ1-5|TRBV28|16
TGTGCCAGCAGTTACATGGGACAGGGGGACGGACAGCCCCAGCATTTT
CASSYMGQGDGQPQHF
>.|TRBD1|TRBJ1-5|TRBV2|14
TGTGCCAGCACTAGGGACAGGGGTACCGAGCCCCAGCATTTT
CASTRDRGTEPQHF
>.|.|TRBJ1-4|TRBV25-1|15
TGTGCCAGCGCTTCCTCATGGACTAAGAATGAAAAACTGTTTTTT
CASASSWTKNEKLFF
>.|TRBD2|TRBJ2-2|TRBV7-3|16
TGTGCCAGCAGCCTCCGGGAGCGGGGGCTCACCGGGGAGCTGTTTTTT
CASSLRERGLTGELFF
>.|TRBD1|TRBJ1-1|TRBV4-2|17
TGTGCCAGCAGCCCGAGGAACAGGGGCGTAATGAACACTGAAGCTTTCTTT
CASSPRNRGVMNTEAFF
>.|TRBD2|TRBJ2-7|TRBV6-1|14
TGTGCCAGCAGTCGACTAGCGGGAGCCTACGAGCAGTACTTC
CASSRLAGAYEQYF
>.|TRBD1|TRBJ1-1|TRBV5-8|13
TGTGCCAGCAGCATCGACAGGGAAGGGTTTGATTTCTTT
CASSIDREGFDFF
>.|.|TRBJ2-5|TRBV15|13
TGTGCCACCAGCAGAGAGGGGAGTGAGACCCAGTACTTC
CATSREGSETQYF
>.|TRBD2|TRBJ2-1|TRBV28|20
TGTGCCAGCATGGGGATCGCAACCGGCGGGAGGGGGAGGTCCTACAATGAGCAGTTCTTC
CASMGIATGGRGRSYNEQFF
>.|.|TRBJ1-1|TRBV5-1|14
TGCGCCAGCAGCTTGGCCAACATGAACACTGAAGCTTTCTTT
CASSLANMNTEAFF
>.|.|TRBJ1-1|TRBV21-1|20
TGTGCCAGCAGCACTTGGGACAGAGAGAAGGCCACCGGGGCATCCACTGAAGCTTTCTTT
CASSTWDREKATGASTEAFF
>.|TRBD1|TRBJ1-5|TRBV7-9|19
TGTGCCAGCAGCTTAGAAGCCGCCCAGAACAGGGGGATGAATCAGCCCCAGCATTTT
CASSLEAAQNRGMNQPQHF
>.|TRBD2|TRBJ2-5|TRBV7-6|19
TGTGCCAGCAGCTTAGCTACTAGCGGGGGGACAAATCTTCAAGGGACCCAGTACTTC
CASSLATSGGTNLQGTQYF
>.|.|TRBJ1-2|TRBV7-9|15
TGTGCCAGCAGCTTAGGGGCAGGCTTAGGCCATGGCTACACCTTC
CASSLGAGLGHGYTF
>.|.|TRBJ1-1|TRBV5-5|14
TGTGCCAGCAGCTTGACAGGGCGGAACACTGAAGCTTTCTTT
CASSLTGRNTEAFF
>.|TRBD1|TRBJ1-5|TRBV7-8|15
TGTGCCAGCAGCGGAGGACAGGGAAGCAATCAGCCCCAGCATTTT
CASSGGQGSNQPQHF
>.|.|TRBJ1-2|TRBV25-1|13
TGTGCCAGCAGTGTACGTGGAGGCTATGGCTACACCTTC
CASSVRGGYGYTF
>.|.|TRBJ1-3|TRBV14|15
TGTGCCAGCAGCCATTGGACAGACCTCGGAGACACCATATATTTT
CASSHWTDLGDTIYF
>once|.|TRBJ1-4|TRBV19|12
TGTGCCAGTAGTCTTACCGGGGGAAAACTGTTTTTT
CASSLTGGKLFF
>few|TRBD1|TRBJ2-1|TRBV6-1|15
TGTGCCAGCAGTCAAGGCAGGGGGCTATACAATGAGCAGTTCTTC
CASSQGRGLYNEQFF
>.|TRBD1|TRBJ2-1|TRBV14|16
TGTGCCAGCAGCCAAGCATTCAGGGGGATATACAATGAGCAGTTCTTC
CASSQAFRGIYNEQFF
>.|TRBD2|TRBJ2-3|TRBV10-3|14
TGTGCCTTCCAGCGGGAGGGGAGCACAGATACGCAGTATTTT
CAFQREGSTDTQYF